The 23 T cell receptor beta chains listed next were all sequenced from one sample in a study of Ad26.COV2.S vaccination and SARS-CoV-2 variants. Treatment described: 15 to 20 received Ad26.COV2.S at low or high dose, single or two shots; about 5 received placebo; per-sample allocation not given. Sampling was done on day 63 after the first vaccine or placebo injection. This table comes from immunoSEQ multiplex PCR, and its TCRdb copy is limited to in-frame clones, with some not included. Among a few hundred thousand clones listed, around 91% were seen once. The sequenced sample was peripheral blood, obtained in a trial of Ad26.COV2.S vaccine versus placebo. These receptors all stem from a person aged 18 to 65 who received the Ad26.COV2.S COVID-19 vaccine or a placebo.

J is TRBJ2-3 and V is TRBV7-3; the match to TRBD1 covers 7 bases. Trimming took 0 bases from V and 2 from J; bases not matched to a gene: 5. Germline-derived CDR1 and CDR2 are SGHTA and FQGTGA. CDR3 size: 16 residues. In DNA form, the CDR3 reads TGTGCCAGCAGCTTAACGAAGGGACAGCTCACAGATACGCAGTATTTT. Amino acids: CASSLTKGQLTDTQYF.

The chain has TRBV30 and TRBJ2-3; 15 bases fit TRBD2. The V gene's germline CDR1 is GTSNPN and CDR2 SVGIG (reference sequence). Trimming took 5 bases from V and 0 from J; bases not matched to a gene: 0. The CDR3 is 15 residues long. This CDR3 is CAWGLAGGSTDTQYF. The CDR3 DNA sequence: TGTGCCTGGGGACTAGCGGGAGGGAGCACAGATACGCAGTATTTT.

J is TRBJ2-7 and V is TRBV6-4; D ambiguous. Germline V gives CDR1 MRHNA, CDR2 SNTAGT. The CDR3 sequence is 10 residues long. CDR3: CASSDPAARV. The CDR3 bases are TGTGCCAGCAGTGACCCTGCCGCTCGGGTC.

This clone was seen once. This chain uses TRBV28 with TRBJ2-5; 9 nucleotides agree with TRBD2. The CDR3 runs to 15 residues. V was clipped by 2 bases and J by 2 bases; unmatched bases: 3. Germline CDR1 and CDR2: MDHEN and SYDVKM. In DNA form, the CDR3 reads TGTGCCAGCAGTTTAACTAGCGGGTGGCAAGAGACCCAGTACTTC. This gives the protein CASSLTSGWQETQYF.

The table lists this clone with a few counts. The rearrangement links TRBV6-1 to TRBJ2-2; 8 nucleotides align to TRBD2. From germline, CDR1 is MNHNS and CDR2 SASEGT. V was clipped by 3 bases and J by 5 bases; unmatched bases: 8. The CDR3 is 16 amino acids. The CDR3 nucleotides read TGTGCCAGCAGTGAGGCAGCGGGAGTTTTAACCGGGGAGCTGTTTTTT. Its translation is CASSEAAGVLTGELFF.

V is TRBV5-1 and J is TRBJ2-1; the D gene is possibly TRBD1 (7 bases). The CDR3 runs 15 residues. The V gene lost 2 bases and the J gene lost 6 bases, with 15 bases spanning the gap. CDR1 and CDR2 from the germline V gene are SGHRS and YFSETQ. CDR3 residues: CASSLRGLASNEQFF. In DNA form, the CDR3 reads TGCGCCAGCAGCTTAAGGGGGCTAGCGAGCAATGAGCAGTTCTTC.

In this sample, this clone turned up a few times. V usage is TRBV6-1 and J usage is TRBJ2-2; TRBD1 matches at 7 bases. Germline CDR1 reads MNHNS; CDR2 reads SASEGT. This CDR3 contains 13 residues. V gave up 5 bases and J gave up 5 bases; unmatched junction bases: 2. The DNA of the CDR3 is TGTGCCAGCAGTCCACAGGGGACCGGGGAGCTGTTTTTT. The encoded protein is CASSPQGTGELFF.

V is TRBV14 and J is TRBJ1-6; a weak D match, TRBD1 (5 bases). Trimming left V 4 bases short and J 14 bases short, with 21 bases between. The V gene's germline CDR1 is SGHDN and CDR2 FVKESK. This CDR3 has 15 amino acids. The CDR3 nucleotides are TGTGCCAGCAGCCTCGGGACGCCTGAATCCTTGACCCTCCACTTT. It specifies CASSLGTPESLTLHF.

This chain uses TRBV28 with TRBJ2-7; 14 bases are shared with TRBD2. The CDR3 covers 16 residues. V was pared by 5 bases and J by 3 bases, with 6 bases of the junction left unmatched. Germline V gene data show CDR1 as MDHEN and CDR2 as SYDVKM. CDR3 in DNA: TGTGCCAGCAGTACCCTCGGACTAGCGGGGGGCTACGAGCAGTACTTC. Encoded protein: CASSTLGLAGGYEQYF.

The genes are TRBV5-6 and TRBJ1-4; unclear D gene. The germline V and J ends were trimmed by 2 bases and 0 bases, with 8 bases remaining between them. The CDR3 is made up of 15 amino acids. CDR1 and CDR2 (germline): SGHDT, YYEEEE. CDR3 nucleotides: TGTGCCAGCAGCTTTTACAGTGCAACTAATGAAAAACTGTTTTTT. It encodes CASSFYSATNEKLFF. The variable domain in full, completed from reference TRBV5-6 and TRBJ1-4, reads DAGVTQSPTHLIKTRGQQVTLRCSPKSGHDTVSWYQQALGQGPQFIFQYYEEEERQRGNFPDRFSGHQFPNYSSELNVNALLLGDSALYLCASSFYSATNEKLFFGSGTQLSVL.

The chain has TRBV6-6 and TRBJ2-5, with D possibly matching TRBD1 (6 bases). Trimming took 6 bases from V and 5 from J, leaving 7 bases between them. This CDR3 contains 11 residues. Germline assignment: CDR1 MNHNY and CDR2 SVGAGI (reference sequence). The CDR3, as DNA: TGTGCCAGCAGGCAGGGGGAGACCCAGTACTTC. It translates to CASRQGETQYF.

The count of this clone is one. The CDR3 spells CAWSGLGAFRAFF. For the CDR3, the DNA is TGTGCCTGGAGTGGGTTAGGGGCATTTCGCGCTTTCTTT. The chain is built from TRBV30 and TRBJ1-1; a weak D match, TRBD1 (5 bases). Germline V gives CDR1 GTSNPN, CDR2 SVGIG (reference sequence). V was clipped by 1 base and J by 11 bases, with 17 bases between them. This CDR3 contains 13 residues.

The chain links TRBV18 to TRBJ1-1; D gene unclear. This CDR3 region has 14 residues. CDR1 is KGHSH and CDR2 is LQKENI in the germline V gene. V was pared by 3 bases and J by 0 bases, with 8 bases between. CDR3 coding DNA: TGTGCCAGCTCACCGATATCGGTGAACACTGAAGCTTTCTTT. Its protein product is CASSPISVNTEAFF. Together with reference TRBV18 and TRBJ1-1, the CDR3 gives the full variable domain: NAGVMQNPRHLVRRRGQEARLRCSPMKGHSHVYWYRQLPEEGLKFMVYLQKENIIDESGMPKERFSAEFPKEGPSILRIQQVVRGDSAAYFCASSPISVNTEAFFGQGTRLTVV.

The chain couples TRBV27 to TRBJ2-7, with 7 bases fitting TRBD2. CDR3 size: 15 residues. V trimming: 2 bases; J trimming: 0 bases; junction bases outside the gene matches: 4. Per the germline V gene, CDR1 is MNHEY and CDR2 is SMNVEV (reference sequence). CDR3 amino acids: CASSLRWEGSYEQYF. The CDR3 DNA reads TGTGCCAGCAGTTTACGGTGGGAGGGCTCCTACGAGCAGTACTTC.

This clone has only a few counts. The chain is built from TRBV2 and TRBJ2-1, with 7 bases aligning to TRBD2. From germline, CDR1 is SNHLY and CDR2 FYNNEI. There are 13 residues in the CDR3. J was trimmed by 8 bases and V by 5 bases; bases with no gene match: 6. As DNA, the CDR3 is TGTGCCAGCAGTTTGCGGGGGTGGCATGAGCAGTTCTTC. Its translation: CASSLRGWHEQFF.

In DNA, the CDR3 is TGTGCCAGCTCACGAAGGACAACGAACACCGGGGAGCTGTTTTTT. It specifies CASSRRTTNTGELFF. V gene TRBV18 combines with J gene TRBJ2-2; a weak D match, TRBD1 (5 bases). The CDR3 is made up of 15 amino acids. Trimming took 4 bases from V and 0 from J, leaving 9 bases between them. From germline, CDR1 is KGHSH and CDR2 LQKENI.

This clone appeared once. V usage is TRBV4-1 and J usage is TRBJ1-6; D ambiguous. Trimming took off 8 bases at V and 4 bases at J, with 6 bases between the two ends. The CDR3 is 12 amino acids. Germline values: CDR1 MGHRA, CDR2 YSYEKL. CDR3 sequence (DNA): TGCGCCAGCGCGAAGTATAATTCACCCCTCCACTTT. Translated: CASAKYNSPLHF.

The chain employs TRBV10-2 and TRBJ1-5, with D possibly TRBD1 on 5 matching bases. Germline V gene sequence: CDR1 WSHSY, CDR2 SAAADI. Trimming shortened V by 5 bases and J by 7 bases, and 15 bases separated the two germline ends. The CDR3 sequence is 14 residues long. The CDR3 is CASSWGSNAQPQHF. CDR3 bases: TGCGCCAGCAGTTGGGGGAGTAATGCACAGCCCCAGCATTTT.

As concerns this clone: Other nucleotide sequences from this sample produce the same CDR3. This chain uses TRBV5-4 with TRBJ2-5, with no clear D. V lost 4 bases to trimming and J lost 3 bases, with 7 bases between them. CDR1 SGHNT and CDR2 YYREEE come from the germline V gene (reference sequence). The CDR3 covers 12 residues. This chain's CDR3 is CASSRTEETQYF. CDR3 sequence (DNA): TGTGCCAGCAGCCGAACGGAAGAGACCCAGTACTTC.

The genes are TRBV24-1 and TRBJ2-1; 11 bases are a match to TRBD1. This CDR3 is built from 16 residues. Germline V gene sequence: CDR1 KGHDR, CDR2 SFDVKD. V lost 5 bases and J lost 6; bases outside the gene matches: 8. The CDR3 DNA reads TGTGCCACCAGTGCGCCACCGGGACAGGGGGGCAATGAGCAGTTCTTC. This translates into CATSAPPGQGGNEQFF.

V gene TRBV6-1 combines with J gene TRBJ2-1; 11 positions agree with TRBD2. CDR1 and CDR2 from the germline V gene are MNHNS and SASEGT. The CDR3 sequence is 17 residues long. After removal of 2 bases from V and 8 bases from J, the junction contained 11 bases not matched to a gene. The CDR3 sequence: CASSELLAGGPTDEQFF. DNA of the CDR3: TGTGCCAGCAGTGAACTGCTAGCGGGAGGACCAACCGATGAGCAGTTCTTC.

This chain links TRBV7-6 with TRBJ2-5; 8 bases are shared with TRBD1. The CDR3 spans 15 residues. The V segment lost 5 bases and the J segment 0 bases; nucleotides outside the gene matches: 5. The V gene's germline CDR1 is SGHVS and CDR2 FNYEAQ. CDR3 nucleotide sequence: TGTGCCAGCAGCGCCATGACAGGGGACCAAGAGACCCAGTACTTC. Translation gives CASSAMTGDQETQYF.

This chain uses TRBV6-1 with TRBJ1-6; no clear D. Germline assignment: CDR1 MNHNS and CDR2 SASEGT. There are 16 residues in the CDR3. V shed 2 bases and J shed 5 bases, with 13 bases lying between them. The CDR3 bases are TGTGCCAGCAGTGAACAGGACGGGATCAATAATTCACCCCTCCACTTT. Residues: CASSEQDGINNSPLHF.